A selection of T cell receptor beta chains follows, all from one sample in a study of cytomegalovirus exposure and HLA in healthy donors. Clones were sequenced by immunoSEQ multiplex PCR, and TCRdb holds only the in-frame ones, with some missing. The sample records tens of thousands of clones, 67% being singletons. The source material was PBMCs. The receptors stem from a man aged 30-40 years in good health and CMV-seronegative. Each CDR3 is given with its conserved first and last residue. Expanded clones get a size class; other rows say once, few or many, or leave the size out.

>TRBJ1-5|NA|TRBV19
CASSSLAGVSNQPQHF
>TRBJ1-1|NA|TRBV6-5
CASSFAGTGGTEAFF
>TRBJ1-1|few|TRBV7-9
CASSLEDRGTEAFF
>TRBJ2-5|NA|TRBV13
CASSPWRGETQYF
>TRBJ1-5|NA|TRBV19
CASSSSYSNQPQHF
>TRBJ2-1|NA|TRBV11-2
CASSLNWDRANEQFF
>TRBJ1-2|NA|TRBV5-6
CASSLGGTGYGYTF
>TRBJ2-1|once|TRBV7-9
CASRHRPGQGDEQFF
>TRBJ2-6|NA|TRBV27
CASSLSPSGGAGANVLTF
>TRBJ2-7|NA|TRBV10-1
CASSPVRGGPYEQYF
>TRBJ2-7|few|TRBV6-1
CASSEFYGEQYF
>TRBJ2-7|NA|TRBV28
CASRGQSYEQYF
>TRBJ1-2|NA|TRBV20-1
CSAVRDYGYTF
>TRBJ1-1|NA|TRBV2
CASSDYSRYTEAFF
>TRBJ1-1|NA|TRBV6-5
CASSYNLREAFF
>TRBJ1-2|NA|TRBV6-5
CASSYVTANYGYTF
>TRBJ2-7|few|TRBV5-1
CASSLGPSTGTGFSYEQYF
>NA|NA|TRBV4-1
CATGTGVYEQYF
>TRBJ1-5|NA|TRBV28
CASSLFFTVVDQPQHF
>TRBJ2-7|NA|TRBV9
CASSDLAGSYEQYF
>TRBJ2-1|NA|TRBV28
CASSSRAATSYNEQFF
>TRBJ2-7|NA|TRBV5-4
CASSLVVGTGNEQYF
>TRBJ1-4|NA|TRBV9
CASSVATVDEKLFF
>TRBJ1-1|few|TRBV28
CASSQDRYENTEAFF
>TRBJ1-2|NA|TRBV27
CASRRDSGTGKFNYGYTF
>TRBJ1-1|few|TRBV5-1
CASGTGDVNTEAFF
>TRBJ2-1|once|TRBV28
CASSKPGLAVNEQFF
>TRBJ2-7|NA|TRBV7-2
CASRLDRGSYEQYF
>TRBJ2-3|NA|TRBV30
CAWMAGLVTDTQYF
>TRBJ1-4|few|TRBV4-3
CASSRGTPATNEKLFF
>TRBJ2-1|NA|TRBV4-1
CASSQEGLAEYNEQFF
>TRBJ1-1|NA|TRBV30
CLGARVGEAFF
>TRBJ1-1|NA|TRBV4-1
CASSRPRVKANTEAFF
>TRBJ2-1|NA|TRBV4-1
CASSPPSLRDREQFF
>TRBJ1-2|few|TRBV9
CASSSTRDTADYGYTF
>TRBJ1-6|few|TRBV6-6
CASMVDSSYNSPLHF
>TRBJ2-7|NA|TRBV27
CASSSPRTSGSSYEQYF
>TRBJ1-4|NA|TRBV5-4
CASSLLGMGANEKLFF
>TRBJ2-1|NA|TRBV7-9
CASSLDVVGQGALNEQFF
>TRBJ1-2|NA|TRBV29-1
CSVTGAVDYGYTF
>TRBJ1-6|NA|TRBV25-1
CAAGQHNSPLHF
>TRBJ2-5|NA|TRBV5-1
CASSSSPGQGGVTQYF
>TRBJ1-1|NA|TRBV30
CARQGQMNTEAFF
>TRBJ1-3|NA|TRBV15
CATATGLGNTIYF